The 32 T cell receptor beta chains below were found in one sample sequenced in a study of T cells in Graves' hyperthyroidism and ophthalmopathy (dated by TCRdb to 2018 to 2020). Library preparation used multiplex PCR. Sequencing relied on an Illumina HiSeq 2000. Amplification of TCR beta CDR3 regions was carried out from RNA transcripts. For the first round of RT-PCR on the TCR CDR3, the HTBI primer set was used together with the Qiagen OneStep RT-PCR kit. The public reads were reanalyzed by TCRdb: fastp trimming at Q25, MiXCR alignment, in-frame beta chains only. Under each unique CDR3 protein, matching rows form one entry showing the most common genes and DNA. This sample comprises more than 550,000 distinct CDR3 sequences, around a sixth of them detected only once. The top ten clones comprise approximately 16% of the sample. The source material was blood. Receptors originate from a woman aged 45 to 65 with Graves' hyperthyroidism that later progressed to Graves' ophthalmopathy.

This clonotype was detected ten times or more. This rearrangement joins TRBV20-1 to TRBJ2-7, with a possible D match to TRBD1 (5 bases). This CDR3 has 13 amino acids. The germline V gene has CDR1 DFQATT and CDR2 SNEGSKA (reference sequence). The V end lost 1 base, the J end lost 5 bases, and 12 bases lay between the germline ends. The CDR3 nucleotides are TGCAGTGCTAGAGTTTTCCAGGGCAACGAGCAGTACTTC. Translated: CSARVFQGNEQYF.

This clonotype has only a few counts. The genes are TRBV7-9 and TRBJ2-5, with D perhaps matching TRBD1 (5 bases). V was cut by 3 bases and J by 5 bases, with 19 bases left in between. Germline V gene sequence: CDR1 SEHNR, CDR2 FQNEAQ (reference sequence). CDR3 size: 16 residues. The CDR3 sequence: CASSFSRASLGETQYF. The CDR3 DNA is TGTGCCAGCAGCTTCAGCAGGGCCTCATTGGGGGAGACCCAGTACTTC.

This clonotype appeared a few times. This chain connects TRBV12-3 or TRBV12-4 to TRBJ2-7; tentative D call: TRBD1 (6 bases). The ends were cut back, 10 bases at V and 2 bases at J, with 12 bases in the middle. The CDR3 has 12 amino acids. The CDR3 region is CAIGQGTYEQYF. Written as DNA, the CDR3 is TGTGCCATCGGGCAGGGGACCTACGAGCAGTACTTC.

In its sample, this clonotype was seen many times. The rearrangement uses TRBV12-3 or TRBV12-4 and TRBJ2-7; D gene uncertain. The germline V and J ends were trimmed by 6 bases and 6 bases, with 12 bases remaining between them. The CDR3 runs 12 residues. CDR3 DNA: TGTGCCAGCAGCCCTTCATTAACCGAGCAGTACTTC. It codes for CASSPSLTEQYF.

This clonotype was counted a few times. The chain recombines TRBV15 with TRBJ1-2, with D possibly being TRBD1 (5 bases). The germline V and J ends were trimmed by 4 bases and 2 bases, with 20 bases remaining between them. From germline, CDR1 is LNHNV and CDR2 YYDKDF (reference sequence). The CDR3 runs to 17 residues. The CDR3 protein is CATSKRVPRQSNYGYTF. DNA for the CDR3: TGTGCCACCAGCAAACGAGTCCCTCGACAGAGCAACTATGGCTACACCTTC.

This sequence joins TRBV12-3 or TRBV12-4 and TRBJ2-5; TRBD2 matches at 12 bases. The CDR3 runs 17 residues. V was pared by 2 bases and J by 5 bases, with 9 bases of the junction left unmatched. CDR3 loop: CASSLFLLAGGRETQYF. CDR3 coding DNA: TGTGCCAGCAGTTTATTTTTGCTAGCGGGGGGGAGGGAGACCCAGTACTTC.

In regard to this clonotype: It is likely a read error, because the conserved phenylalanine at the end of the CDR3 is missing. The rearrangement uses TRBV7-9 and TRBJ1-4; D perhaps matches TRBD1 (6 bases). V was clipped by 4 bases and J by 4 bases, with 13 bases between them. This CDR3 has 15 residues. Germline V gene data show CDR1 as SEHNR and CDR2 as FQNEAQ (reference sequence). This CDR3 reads CASSWGAGDNEKLFL. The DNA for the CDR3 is TGTGCCAGCAGCTGGGGGGCAGGAGATAATGAAAAACTGTTTCTT.

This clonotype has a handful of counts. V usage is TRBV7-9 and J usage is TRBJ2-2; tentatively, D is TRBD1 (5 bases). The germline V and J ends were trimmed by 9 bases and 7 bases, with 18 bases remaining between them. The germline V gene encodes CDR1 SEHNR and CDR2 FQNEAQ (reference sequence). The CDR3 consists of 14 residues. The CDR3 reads CASSIFRDGGELFF. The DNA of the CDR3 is TGTGCCAGTAGTATTTTCAGGGATGGCGGGGAGCTGTTTTTT.

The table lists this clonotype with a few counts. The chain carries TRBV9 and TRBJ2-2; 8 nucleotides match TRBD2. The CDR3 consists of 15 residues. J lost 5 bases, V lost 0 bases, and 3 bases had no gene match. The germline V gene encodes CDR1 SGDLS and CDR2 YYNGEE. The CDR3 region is CASSVGGGRTGELFF. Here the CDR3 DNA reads TGTGCCAGCAGCGTAGGCGGGGGGCGGACCGGGGAGCTGTTTTTT.

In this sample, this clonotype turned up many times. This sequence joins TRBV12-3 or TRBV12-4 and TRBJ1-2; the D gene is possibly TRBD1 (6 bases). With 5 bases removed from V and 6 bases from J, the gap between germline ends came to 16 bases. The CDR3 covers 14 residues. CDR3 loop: CASSPNRDWDGYTF. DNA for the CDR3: TGTGCCAGCAGTCCAAACAGGGACTGGGATGGCTACACCTTC.

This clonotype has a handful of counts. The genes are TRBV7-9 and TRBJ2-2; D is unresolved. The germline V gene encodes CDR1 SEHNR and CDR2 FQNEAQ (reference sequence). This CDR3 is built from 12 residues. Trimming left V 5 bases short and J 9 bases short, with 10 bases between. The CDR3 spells CASSREARELFF. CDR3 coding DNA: TGTGCCAGCAGCCGCGAAGCCCGGGAGCTGTTTTTT. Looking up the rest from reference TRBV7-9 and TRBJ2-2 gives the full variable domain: DTGVSQNPRHKITKRGQNVTFRCDPISEHNRLYWYRQTLGQGPEFLTYFQNEAQLEKSRLLSDRFSAERPKGSFSTLEIQRTEQGDSAMYLCASSREARELFFGEGSRLTVL.

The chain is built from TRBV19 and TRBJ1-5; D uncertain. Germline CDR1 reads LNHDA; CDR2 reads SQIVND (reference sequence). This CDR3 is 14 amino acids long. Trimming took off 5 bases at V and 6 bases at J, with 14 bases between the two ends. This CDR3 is CASSGPGVGQPQHF. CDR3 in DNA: TGTGCCAGTAGTGGACCGGGTGTAGGTCAGCCCCAGCATTTT.

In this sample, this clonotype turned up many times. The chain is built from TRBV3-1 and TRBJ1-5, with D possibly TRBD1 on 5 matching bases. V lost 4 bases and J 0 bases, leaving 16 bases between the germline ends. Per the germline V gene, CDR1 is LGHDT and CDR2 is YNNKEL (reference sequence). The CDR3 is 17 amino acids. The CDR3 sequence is CASSPGPRSNSNQPQHF. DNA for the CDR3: TGTGCCAGCAGCCCGGGACCCAGGAGTAATAGCAATCAGCCCCAGCATTTT.

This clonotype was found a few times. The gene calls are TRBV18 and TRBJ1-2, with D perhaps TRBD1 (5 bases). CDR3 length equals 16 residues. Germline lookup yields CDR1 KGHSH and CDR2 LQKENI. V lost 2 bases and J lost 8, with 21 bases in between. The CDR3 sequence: CASSPAGGPTLQGYTF. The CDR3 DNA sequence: TGTGCCAGCTCACCAGCGGGGGGACCGACACTACAAGGCTACACCTTC.

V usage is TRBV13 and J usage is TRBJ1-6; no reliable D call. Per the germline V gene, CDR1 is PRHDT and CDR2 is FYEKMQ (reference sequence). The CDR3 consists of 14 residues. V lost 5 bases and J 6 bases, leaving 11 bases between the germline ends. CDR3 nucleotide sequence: TGTGCCAGCAGCCTGAACACGATTAATTCACCCCTCCACTTT. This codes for CASSLNTINSPLHF.

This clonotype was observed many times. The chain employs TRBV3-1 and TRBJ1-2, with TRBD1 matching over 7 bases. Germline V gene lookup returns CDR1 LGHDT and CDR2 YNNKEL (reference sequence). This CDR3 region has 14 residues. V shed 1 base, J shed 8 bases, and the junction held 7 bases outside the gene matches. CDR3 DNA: TGTGCCAGCAGCCAAGGACAGGGAAAACGGGGCTACACCTTC. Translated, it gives CASSQGQGKRGYTF. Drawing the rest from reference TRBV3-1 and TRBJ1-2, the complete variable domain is DTAVSQTPKYLVTQMGNDKSIKCEQNLGHDTMYWYKQDSKKFLKIMFSYNNKELIINETVPNRFSPKSPDKAHLNLHINSLELGDSAVYFCASSQGQGKRGYTFGSGTRLTVV.

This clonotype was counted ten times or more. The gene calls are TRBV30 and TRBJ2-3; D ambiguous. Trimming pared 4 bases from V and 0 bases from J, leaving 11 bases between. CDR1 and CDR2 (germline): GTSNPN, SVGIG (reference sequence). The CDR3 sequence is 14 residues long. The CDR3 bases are TGTGCCTGGAACCAGGCAGTCAGCACAGATACGCAGTATTTT. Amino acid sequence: CAWNQAVSTDTQYF.

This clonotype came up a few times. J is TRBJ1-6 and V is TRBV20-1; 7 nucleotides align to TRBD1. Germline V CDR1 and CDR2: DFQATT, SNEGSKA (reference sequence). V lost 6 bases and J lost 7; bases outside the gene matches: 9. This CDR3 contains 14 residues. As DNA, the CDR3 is TGCAGTGCACCCGGGACAGAGACAAATTCACCCCTCCACTTT. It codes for CSAPGTETNSPLHF.

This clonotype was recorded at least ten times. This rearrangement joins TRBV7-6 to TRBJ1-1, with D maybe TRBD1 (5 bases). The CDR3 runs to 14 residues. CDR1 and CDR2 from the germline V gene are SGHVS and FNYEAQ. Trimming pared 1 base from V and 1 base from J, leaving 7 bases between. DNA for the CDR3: TGTGCCAGCAGCTTAGGACAGCCGAACACTGAAGCTTTCTTT. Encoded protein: CASSLGQPNTEAFF.

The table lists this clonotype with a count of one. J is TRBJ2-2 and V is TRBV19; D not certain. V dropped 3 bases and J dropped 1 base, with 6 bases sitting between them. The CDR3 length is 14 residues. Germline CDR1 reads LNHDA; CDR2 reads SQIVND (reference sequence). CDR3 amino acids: CASSISGNTGELFF. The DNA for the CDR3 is TGTGCCAGTAGTATTTCAGGGAACACCGGGGAGCTGTTTTTT.

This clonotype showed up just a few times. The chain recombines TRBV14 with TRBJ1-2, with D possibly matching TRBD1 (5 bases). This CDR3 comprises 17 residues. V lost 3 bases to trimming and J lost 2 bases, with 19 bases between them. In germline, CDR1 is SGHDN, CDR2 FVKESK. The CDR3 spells CASSHPDRPEKNYGYTF. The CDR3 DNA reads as TGTGCCAGCAGCCACCCTGACAGACCCGAAAAAAACTATGGCTACACCTTC.

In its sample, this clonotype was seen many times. The CDR3 is CASSGQGVSNEKLFF. CDR3 nucleotide sequence: TGTGCCAGCAGTGGACAGGGGGTCTCTAATGAAAAACTGTTTTTT. The chain uses TRBV2 and TRBJ1-4; 9 positions agree with TRBD1. Germline V gives CDR1 SNHLY, CDR2 FYNNEI. The CDR3 contains 15 residues. Unmatched junction bases numbered 3, after V lost 4 bases and J lost 3 bases. Drawing the rest from reference TRBV2 and TRBJ1-4, the complete variable domain is EPEVTQTPSHQVTQMGQEVILRCVPISNHLYFYWYRQILGQKVEFLVSFYNNEISEKSEIFDDQFSVERPDGSNFTLKIRSTKLEDSAMYFCASSGQGVSNEKLFFGSGTQLSVL.

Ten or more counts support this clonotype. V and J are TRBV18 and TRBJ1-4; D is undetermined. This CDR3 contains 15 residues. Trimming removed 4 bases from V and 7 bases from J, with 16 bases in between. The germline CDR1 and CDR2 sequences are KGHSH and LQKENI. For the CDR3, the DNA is TGTGCCAGCTCACGTTATGAGGGAACGACTGAAAAACTGTTTTTT. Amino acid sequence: CASSRYEGTTEKLFF.

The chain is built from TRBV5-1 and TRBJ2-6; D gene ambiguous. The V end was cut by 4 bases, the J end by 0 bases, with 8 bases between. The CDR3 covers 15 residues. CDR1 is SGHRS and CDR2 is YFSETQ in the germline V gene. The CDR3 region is CASSMQSSGANVLTF. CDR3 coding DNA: TGCGCCAGCAGCATGCAGAGCTCTGGGGCCAACGTCCTGACTTTC.

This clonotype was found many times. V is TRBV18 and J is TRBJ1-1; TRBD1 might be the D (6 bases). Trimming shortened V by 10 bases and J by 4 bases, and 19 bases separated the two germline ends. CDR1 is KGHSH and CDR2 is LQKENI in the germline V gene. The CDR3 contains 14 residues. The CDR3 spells CATFGGEGGTEAFF. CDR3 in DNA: TGTGCCACCTTCGGGGGGGAAGGGGGCACTGAAGCTTTCTTT.

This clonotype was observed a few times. CDR3 sequence reads: CASSPGGIGYTEAFF. The CDR3, as DNA: TGTGCCAGCTCACCCGGCGGGATCGGGTACACTGAAGCTTTCTTT. The chain couples TRBV18 to TRBJ1-1, with D uncertain. V was trimmed by 3 bases and J by 3 bases, leaving 14 bases between them. Per germline, CDR1 KGHSH and CDR2 LQKENI. The CDR3 length is 15 residues.

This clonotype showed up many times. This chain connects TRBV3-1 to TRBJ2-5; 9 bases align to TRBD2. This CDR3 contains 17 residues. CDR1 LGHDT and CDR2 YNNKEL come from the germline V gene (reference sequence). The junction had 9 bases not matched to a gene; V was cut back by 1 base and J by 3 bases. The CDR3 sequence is CASSQVASGDLEETQYF. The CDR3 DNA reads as TGTGCCAGCAGCCAAGTAGCTAGCGGGGATCTAGAAGAGACCCAGTACTTC.

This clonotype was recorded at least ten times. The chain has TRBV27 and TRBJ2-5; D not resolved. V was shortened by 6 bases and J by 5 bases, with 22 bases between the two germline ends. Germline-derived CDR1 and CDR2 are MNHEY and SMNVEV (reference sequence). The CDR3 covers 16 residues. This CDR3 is CASRLSTALKDETQYF. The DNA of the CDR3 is TGTGCCAGCAGGCTGAGCACGGCACTCAAGGACGAGACCCAGTACTTC.

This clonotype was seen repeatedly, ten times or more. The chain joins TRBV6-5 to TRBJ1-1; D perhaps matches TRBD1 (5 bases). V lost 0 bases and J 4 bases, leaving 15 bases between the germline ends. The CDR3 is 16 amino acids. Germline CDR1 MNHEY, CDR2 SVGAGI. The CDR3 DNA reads TGTGCCAGCAGTTACTCAGGACTGGGGGTGACCACTGAAGCTTTCTTT. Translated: CASSYSGLGVTTEAFF.

The DNA for the CDR3 is TGCAGTGCTACGGACATCTATGGCTACACCTTC. Its translation: CSATDIYGYTF. V and J are TRBV20-1 and TRBJ1-2, with D maybe TRBD1 (5 bases). The germline V gene has CDR1 DFQATT and CDR2 SNEGSKA (reference sequence). This CDR3 has 11 amino acids. V was cut by 4 bases and J by 4 bases, with 7 bases left in between.

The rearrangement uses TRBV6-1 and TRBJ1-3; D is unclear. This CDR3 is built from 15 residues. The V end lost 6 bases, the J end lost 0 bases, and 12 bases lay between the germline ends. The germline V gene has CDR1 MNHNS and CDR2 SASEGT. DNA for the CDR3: TGTGCCAGCAGCCCCGGACGGACCTCTGGAAACACCATATATTTT. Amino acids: CASSPGRTSGNTIYF.

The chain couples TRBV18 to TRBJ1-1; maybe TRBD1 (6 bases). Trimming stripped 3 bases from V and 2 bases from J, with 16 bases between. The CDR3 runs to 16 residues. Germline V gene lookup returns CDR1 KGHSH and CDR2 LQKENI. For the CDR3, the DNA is TGTGCCAGCTCACCGCCCTTCGGACAGAGAAACACTGAAGCTTTCTTT. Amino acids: CASSPPFGQRNTEAFF.